Listed here are 11 T cell receptor beta chains from one sample, sequenced in a study of T cells in women clearing cervical HPV infection. Clones were read by immunoSEQ multiplex PCR, and TCRdb kept only the in-frame ones, dropping some. The sample totals over 30,000 clones. The sample taken for sequencing was blood buffy coat. These receptors were collected from a woman between 18 and 70 years old with a cervical HPV16 infection that either progressed to CIN3+ or cleared (not recorded which).

As concerns this clone: Read coverage stops 3 residues before the CDR3 terminus; the germline J gene supplies the remainder. The chain joins TRBV5-1 to TRBJ1-6; weak D call: TRBD1 (6 bases). The germline V gene has CDR1 SGHRS and CDR2 YFSETQ. The CDR3 runs 19 residues. The CDR3 region is CASSLGGHRPSGDTGALHF. The part of the CDR3 DNA that was read is TGCGCCAGCAGCTTGGGGGGACACCGTCCCTCCGGGGATACTGGGGCC.

About this clone itself: From the germline J gene comes the end of the CDR3, since the read stops 3 residues before it. V gene TRBV19 combines with J gene TRBJ2-2, with D unresolved. This CDR3 contains 14 residues. Germline values: CDR1 LNHDA, CDR2 SQIVND (reference sequence). Trimming pared 8 bases from V and 0 bases from J, leaving 10 bases between. The CDR3 loop reads CASVRQANTGELFF. The DNA read from the CDR3 is TGTGCCAGTGTACGGCAGGCGAACACCGGGGAG.

With respect to this clone: The observed sequence ends 3 residues before the CDR3 terminus, with the missing tail filled in from the germline J gene. The chain uses TRBV4-1 and TRBJ2-3; D gene ambiguous. The CDR3 is 15 amino acids. The V end lost 0 bases, the J end lost 5 bases, and 12 bases lay between the germline ends. CDR1 is MGHRA, CDR2 YSYEKL, per germline. The CDR3 spells CASSQDTRSRDTQYF. The sequenced CDR3 bases are TGCGCCAGCAGCCAAGATACGCGGTCTAGAGATACG.

As regards this clone: The read gets to within 3 residues of the CDR3 end, and the germline J gene fills in the rest. This chain joins TRBV27 and TRBJ1-6, with 10 bases identical to TRBD1. The ends lost 6 bases at V and 7 bases at J; junction bases unmatched: 0. CDR3 length equals 13 residues. The germline V gene encodes CDR1 MNHEY and CDR2 SMNVEV (reference sequence). The chain's CDR3 is CASRGQGNSPLHF. The part of the CDR3 DNA that was read is TGTGCCAGCAGGGGACAGGGGAATTCACCC.

About this clone: The CDR3 end falls 3 residues outside the read, so it is completed with the germline J gene. The J gene is TRBJ1-6, the V gene TRBV10-3; tentative D call: TRBD1 (5 bases). This CDR3 has 15 amino acids. Trimming cost V 3 bases and J 6 bases, with 12 bases left between them. From germline, CDR1 is ENHRY and CDR2 SYGVKD. The CDR3 loop is CAISDGIGVNSPLHF. CDR3 DNA, as far as it was read: TGTGCCATCAGTGATGGGATAGGGGTTAATTCACCC.

A note on this clone: Read data end 3 residues before the CDR3 end; the end is taken from the germline J gene. The chain employs TRBV20-1 and TRBJ2-2; D gene ambiguous. The germline V and J ends were trimmed by 2 bases and 0 bases, with 7 bases remaining between them. The CDR3 covers 14 residues. Germline lookup yields CDR1 DFQATT and CDR2 SNEGSKA (reference sequence). The sequenced part of the CDR3 DNA is TGCAGTGCTAGAATTGGGCCGAACACCGGGGAG. It yields the protein CSARIGPNTGE. The entire CDR3 protein is CSARIGPNTGELFF.

Remarks on this clone: The CDR3 is cut off 3 residues early in the read; its end comes from the germline J gene. This rearrangement joins TRBV18 to TRBJ2-6; 7 bases match TRBD1. The CDR3 is made up of 18 amino acids. The germline gives CDR1 KGHSH, CDR2 LQKENI. V was pared by 2 bases and J by 4 bases, with 11 bases of the junction left unmatched. Here the CDR3 reads CASSPGTAASLGANVLTF. The CDR3 bases that were read are TGTGCCAGCTCACCAGGGACAGCCGCTTCTCTGGGGGCCAACGTC.

Concerning this clone itself: The read terminates 3 residues before the CDR3 end, so the remaining end is supplied by the germline J gene. The chain links TRBV20-1 to TRBJ2-3, with 7 nucleotides matching TRBD2. V shed 3 bases and J 4 bases; nucleotides not matched to a gene: 10. Germline assignment: CDR1 DFQATT and CDR2 SNEGSKA (reference sequence). This CDR3 is 15 amino acids long. CDR3 amino acids: CSASVRGRVSDTQYF. The covered CDR3 bases are TGCAGTGCTAGTGTACGGGGGAGGGTTTCAGATACG.

Remarks on this clone: The CDR3 is cut off 3 residues early in the read; its end comes from the germline J gene. The rearrangement uses TRBV29-1 and TRBJ2-7; the match to TRBD1 covers 7 bases. The V and J ends lost 6 bases and 6 bases, in that order; junction bases with no gene match: 11. The CDR3 length is 13 residues. Germline V lookup: CDR1 SQVTM, CDR2 ANQGSEA. CDR3 bases read: TGCAGCGTGAGGGACAGCGCCCGGGGCGAG. This codes for CSVRDSARGE. The whole CDR3 region reads CSVRDSARGEQYF.

Worth noting for this clone: The sequence runs out 3 residues before the end of the CDR3; the remainder is reconstructed from the germline J gene. The rearrangement uses TRBV11-2 and TRBJ1-5; 8 nucleotides match TRBD1. The V gene end was trimmed by 4 bases and the J gene end by 6 bases; junction bases not matched to a gene: 8. The CDR3 has 15 amino acids. CDR1 and CDR2 (germline): SGHAT, FQNNGV. The CDR3 spells CASSSGAGGIQPQHF. CDR3 DNA (partial): TGTGCCAGCAGCTCCGGGGCAGGGGGCATTCAGCCC.

For this clone: The read comes to an end 3 residues before the CDR3 does, leaving the germline J gene to fill in the end. The chain recombines TRBV29-1 with TRBJ2-6; D gene ambiguous. CDR3 length: 13 residues. V lost 7 bases and J 0 bases, leaving 7 bases between the germline ends. Per the germline V gene, CDR1 is SQVTM and CDR2 is ANQGSEA. The CDR3 bases that were read are TGCAGCGCAACCTACTCTGGGGCCAACGTC. It specifies CSATYSGANV. The full CDR3 sequence reads CSATYSGANVLTF.